This TCR beta chain appears in the sequencing data of a study of shared clonotypes between healthy human individuals. Generated by immunoSEQ multiplex PCR, the TCRdb table keeps only in-frame clones and is missing some. The sample contains roughly 450,000 clones, 75% to 85% of which appear only once. Germline V lookup: CDR1 ENHRY, CDR2 SYGVKD. Trimming stripped 7 bases from V and 1 base from J, with 10 bases between. The CDR3 runs 13 residues. The unsorted samples took some 90 million PBMCs to get genomic DNA. The sequence came from a woman in her forties in good health. Some clones in this sample may be carry-over from other donors' samples. This chain connects TRBV10-3 to TRBJ1-1; D is ambiguous. The sequenced sample consisted of PBMCs. CDR3 coding DNA: TGTGCCATCAACCAACAGAAGAACACTGAAGCTTTCTTT. As protein: CAINQQKNTEAFF.